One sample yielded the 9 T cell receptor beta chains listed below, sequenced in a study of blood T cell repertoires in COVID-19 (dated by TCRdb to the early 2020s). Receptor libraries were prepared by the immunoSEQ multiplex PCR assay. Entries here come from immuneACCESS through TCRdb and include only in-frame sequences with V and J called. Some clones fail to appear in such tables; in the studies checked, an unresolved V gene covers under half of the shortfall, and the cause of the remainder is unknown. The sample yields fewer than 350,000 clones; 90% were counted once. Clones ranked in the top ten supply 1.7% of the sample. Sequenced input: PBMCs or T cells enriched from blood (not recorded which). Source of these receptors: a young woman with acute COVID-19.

CDR3 residues: CASRRGNPSVPITEAFF. DNA of the CDR3: TGTGCCAGCAGGAGGGGGAACCCCTCTGTTCCCATAACTGAAGCTTTCTTT. V and J are TRBV7-8 and TRBJ1-1; TRBD1 might be the D (6 bases). The CDR3 extends over 17 amino acids. V was trimmed by 6 bases and J by 5 bases, leaving 25 bases between them. CDR1 is SGHVS and CDR2 is FQNEAQ in the germline V gene.

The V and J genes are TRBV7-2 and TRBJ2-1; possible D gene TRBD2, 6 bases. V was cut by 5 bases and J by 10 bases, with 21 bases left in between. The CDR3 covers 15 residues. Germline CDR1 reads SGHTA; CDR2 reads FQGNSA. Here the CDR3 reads CASSAPGSGVGEQFF. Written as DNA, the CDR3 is TGTGCCAGCAGCGCGCCCGGTTCGGGAGTTGGAGAGCAGTTCTTC.

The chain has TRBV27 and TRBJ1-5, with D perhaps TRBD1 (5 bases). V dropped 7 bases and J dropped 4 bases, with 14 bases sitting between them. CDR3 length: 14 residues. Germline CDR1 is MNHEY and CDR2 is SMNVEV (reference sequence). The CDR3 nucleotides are TGTGCCAGCAAGGCAGGGCCCCCTAATCAGCCCCAGCATTTT. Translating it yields CASKAGPPNQPQHF.

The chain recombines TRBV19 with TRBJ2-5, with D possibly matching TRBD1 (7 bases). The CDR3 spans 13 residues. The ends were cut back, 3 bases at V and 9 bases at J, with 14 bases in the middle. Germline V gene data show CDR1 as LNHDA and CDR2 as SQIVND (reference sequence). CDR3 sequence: CASSIEPGGPQYF. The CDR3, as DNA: TGTGCCAGTAGTATCGAGCCAGGGGGGCCCCAGTACTTC.

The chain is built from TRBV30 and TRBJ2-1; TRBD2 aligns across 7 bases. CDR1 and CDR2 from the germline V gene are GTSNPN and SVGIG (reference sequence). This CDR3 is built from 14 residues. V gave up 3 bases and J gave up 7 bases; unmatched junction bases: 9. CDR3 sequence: CAWRWASGTNEQFF. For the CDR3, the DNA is TGTGCCTGGAGATGGGCTAGCGGTACGAATGAGCAGTTCTTC.

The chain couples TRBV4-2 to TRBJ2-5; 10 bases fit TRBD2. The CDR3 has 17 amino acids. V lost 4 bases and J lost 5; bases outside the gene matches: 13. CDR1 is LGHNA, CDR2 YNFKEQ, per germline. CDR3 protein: CASSPGPSGRNRETQYF. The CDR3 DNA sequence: TGTGCCAGCAGCCCTGGTCCTAGCGGGAGAAATCGGGAGACCCAGTACTTC.

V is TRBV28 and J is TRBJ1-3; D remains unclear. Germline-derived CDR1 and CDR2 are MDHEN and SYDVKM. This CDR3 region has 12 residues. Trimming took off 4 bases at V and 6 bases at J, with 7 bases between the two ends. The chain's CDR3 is CASSSRLNTIYF. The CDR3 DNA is TGTGCCAGCAGTTCGCGTTTAAACACCATATATTTT.

The CDR3 DNA sequence: TGTGCCAGCAGCCAAGAAGGACCAGCGGGAGGGCCGGGGGCCCTCGAGACCCAGTACTTC. Translated, it gives CASSQEGPAGGPGALETQYF. The chain is built from TRBV3-1 (or the pseudogene TRBV3-2) and TRBJ2-5, with 10 nucleotides matching TRBD2. V lost 0 bases and J lost 5; bases outside the gene matches: 18. Per germline, CDR1 LGHDT and CDR2 YNNKEL (reference sequence). The CDR3 runs 20 residues.

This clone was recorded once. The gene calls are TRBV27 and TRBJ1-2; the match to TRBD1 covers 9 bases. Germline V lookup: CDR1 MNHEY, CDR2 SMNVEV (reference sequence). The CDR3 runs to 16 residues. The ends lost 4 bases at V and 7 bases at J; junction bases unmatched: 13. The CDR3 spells CASSSTTGGRVGGYTF. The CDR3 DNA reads TGTGCCAGCAGTTCCACTACAGGGGGCAGGGTAGGTGGCTACACCTTC.